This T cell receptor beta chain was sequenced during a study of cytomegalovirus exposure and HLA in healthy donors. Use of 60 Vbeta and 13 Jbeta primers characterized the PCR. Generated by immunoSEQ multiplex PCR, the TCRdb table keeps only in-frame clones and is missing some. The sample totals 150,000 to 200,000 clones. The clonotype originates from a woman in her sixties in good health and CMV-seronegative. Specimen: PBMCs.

In nucleotides, the CDR3 is TGTGCCAGCAGTTATACAGGGGGAGGCTACACCTTC. Amino acid sequence: CASSYTGGGYTF. The chain is built from TRBV2 and TRBJ1-2, with 8 bases matching TRBD1. The ends lost 5 bases at V and 8 bases at J; junction bases unmatched: 4. This CDR3 contains 12 residues. The germline gives CDR1 SNHLY, CDR2 FYNNEI.